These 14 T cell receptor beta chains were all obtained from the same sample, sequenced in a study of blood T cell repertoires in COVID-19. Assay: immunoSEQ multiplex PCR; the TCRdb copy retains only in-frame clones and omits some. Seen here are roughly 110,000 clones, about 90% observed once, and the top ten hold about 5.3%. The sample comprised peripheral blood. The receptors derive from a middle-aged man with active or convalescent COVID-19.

CDR3 bases: TGTGCCAGCTCACCCATAGCGGGACCAGATACGCAGTATTTT. It is translated as CASSPIAGPDTQYF. The rearrangement uses TRBV18 and TRBJ2-3; TRBD2 aligns across 8 bases. The V gene's germline CDR1 is KGHSH and CDR2 LQKENI. CDR3 length: 14 residues. V lost 3 bases to trimming and J lost 4 bases; unmatched junction nucleotides: 3.

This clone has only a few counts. CDR3 amino acids: CASSQDRGQLEAFF. CDR3 DNA: TGTGCCAGCAGCCAAGATCGAGGGCAGCTTGAAGCTTTCTTT. V usage is TRBV3-1 (or the pseudogene TRBV3-2) and J usage is TRBJ1-1; D is unclear. The CDR3 loop spans 14 amino acids. V was cut by 0 bases and J by 7 bases, with 12 bases left in between. Germline V gene sequence: CDR1 LGHDT, CDR2 YNNKEL (reference sequence).

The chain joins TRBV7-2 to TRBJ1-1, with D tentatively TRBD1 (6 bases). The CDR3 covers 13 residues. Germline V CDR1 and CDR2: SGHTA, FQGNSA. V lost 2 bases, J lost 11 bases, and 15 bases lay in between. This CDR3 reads CASSLSPQGMAFF. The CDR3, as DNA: TGTGCCAGCAGCTTAAGTCCTCAGGGGATGGCTTTCTTT.

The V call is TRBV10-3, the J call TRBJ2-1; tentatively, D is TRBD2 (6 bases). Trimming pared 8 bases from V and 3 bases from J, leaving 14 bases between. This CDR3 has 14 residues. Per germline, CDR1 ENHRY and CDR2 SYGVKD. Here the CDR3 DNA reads TGTGCCATCGGGATGGCGGGGAACTACAATGAGCAGTTCTTC. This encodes CAIGMAGNYNEQFF.

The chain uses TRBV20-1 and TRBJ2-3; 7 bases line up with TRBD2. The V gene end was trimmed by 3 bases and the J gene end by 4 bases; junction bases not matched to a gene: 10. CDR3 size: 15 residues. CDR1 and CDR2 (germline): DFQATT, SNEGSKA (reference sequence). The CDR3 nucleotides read TGCAGTGCTAGTAGTGGGAGGGCCAACGCAGATACGCAGTATTTT. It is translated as CSASSGRANADTQYF.

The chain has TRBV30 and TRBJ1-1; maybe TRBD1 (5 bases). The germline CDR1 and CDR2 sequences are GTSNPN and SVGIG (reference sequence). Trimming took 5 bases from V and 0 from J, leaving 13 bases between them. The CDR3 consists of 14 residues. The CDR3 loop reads CAWSTVLMNTEAFF. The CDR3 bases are TGTGCCTGGTCGACAGTCTTAATGAACACTGAAGCTTTCTTT. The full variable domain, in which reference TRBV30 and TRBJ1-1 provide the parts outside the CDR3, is SQTIHQWPATLVQPVGSPLSLECTVEGTSNPNLYWYRQAAGRGLQLLFYSVGIGQISSEVPQNLSASRPQDRQFILSSKKLLLSDSGFYLCAWSTVLMNTEAFFGQGTRLTVV.

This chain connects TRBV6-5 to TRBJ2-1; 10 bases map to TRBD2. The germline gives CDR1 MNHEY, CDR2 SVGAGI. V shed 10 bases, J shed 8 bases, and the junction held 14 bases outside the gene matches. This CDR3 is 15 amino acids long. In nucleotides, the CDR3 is TGTGCCACTAACGGGGGAGCGGGAGGGCATGATGAGCAGTTCTTC. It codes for CATNGGAGGHDEQFF.

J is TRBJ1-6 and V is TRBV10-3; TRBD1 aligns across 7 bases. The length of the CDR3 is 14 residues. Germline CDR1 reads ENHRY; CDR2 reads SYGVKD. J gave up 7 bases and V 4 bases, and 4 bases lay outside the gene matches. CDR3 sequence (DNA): TGTGCCATCAGTGGAGGGACAGCCAATTCACCCCTCCACTTT. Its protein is CAISGGTANSPLHF.

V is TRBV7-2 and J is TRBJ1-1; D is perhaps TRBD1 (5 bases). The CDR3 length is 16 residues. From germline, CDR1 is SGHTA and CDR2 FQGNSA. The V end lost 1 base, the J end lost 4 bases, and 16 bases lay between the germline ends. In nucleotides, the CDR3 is TGTGCCAGCAGCTTAGTACCTGCAGGGCAGGGCACTGAAGCTTTCTTT. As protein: CASSLVPAGQGTEAFF.

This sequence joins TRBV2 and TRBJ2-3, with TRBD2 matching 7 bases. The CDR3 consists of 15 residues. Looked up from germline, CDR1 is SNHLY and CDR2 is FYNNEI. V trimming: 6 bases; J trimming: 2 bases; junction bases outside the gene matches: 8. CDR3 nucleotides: TGTGCCAGCAGCGAACCGGGACTAACCACAGATACGCAGTATTTT. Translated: CASSEPGLTTDTQYF.

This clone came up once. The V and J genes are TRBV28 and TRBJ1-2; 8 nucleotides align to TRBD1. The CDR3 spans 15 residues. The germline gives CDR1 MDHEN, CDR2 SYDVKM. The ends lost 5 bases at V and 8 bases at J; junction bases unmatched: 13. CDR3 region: CASSLLLQGARGYTF. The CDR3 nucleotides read TGTGCCAGCAGTCTCCTCCTCCAGGGGGCAAGAGGCTACACCTTC.

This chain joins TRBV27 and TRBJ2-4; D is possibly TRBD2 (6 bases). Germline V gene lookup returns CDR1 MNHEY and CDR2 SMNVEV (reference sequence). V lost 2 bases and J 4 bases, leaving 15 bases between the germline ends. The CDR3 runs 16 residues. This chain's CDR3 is CASSLPLGSGKNIQYF. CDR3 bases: TGTGCCAGCAGTTTACCCCTCGGTAGCGGTAAAAACATTCAGTACTTC.

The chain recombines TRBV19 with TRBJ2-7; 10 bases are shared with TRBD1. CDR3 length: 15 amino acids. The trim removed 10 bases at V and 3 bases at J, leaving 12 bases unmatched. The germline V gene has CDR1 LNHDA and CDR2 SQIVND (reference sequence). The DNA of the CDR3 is TGTGCCACCTCTAGGGACAGGGGACTTGTCTACGAGCAGTACTTC. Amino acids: CATSRDRGLVYEQYF.

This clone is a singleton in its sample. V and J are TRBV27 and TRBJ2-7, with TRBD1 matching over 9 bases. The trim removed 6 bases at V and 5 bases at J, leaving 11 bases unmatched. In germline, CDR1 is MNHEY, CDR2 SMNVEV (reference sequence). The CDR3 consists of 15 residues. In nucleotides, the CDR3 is TGTGCCAGCAGCAGGACCGGGACAGGGTTCAACGAGCAGTACTTC. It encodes CASSRTGTGFNEQYF.